This T cell receptor beta chain derives from a study of blood T cell repertoires in COVID-19. Across the whole study: Sources were T cells, B-cell-depleted T cells, or PBMCs; the material itself was cDNA or gDNA.

Original processing methods: Estimation of nucleated cell counts was performed using reference gene primer amplification. The table came from immunoSEQ multiplex PCR; TCRdb's copy has only in-frame clones and leaves some out. The D gene and trimming were derived from the DNA, and the V and J assignments and clone size from that table. The table has approximately 230,000 clones, 65% to 85% seen once. The CDR3 runs to 15 residues. The V gene's germline CDR1 is SQVTM and CDR2 ANQGSEA. The junction had 12 bases not matched to a gene; V was cut back by 6 bases and J by 3 bases. This clonotype was obtained from an elderly man with acute or convalescent COVID-19. The chain links TRBV29-1 to TRBJ1-1, with 8 bases fitting TRBD1. The sample comprised peripheral blood. The CDR3 loop is CSVATGGAVYTEAFF. The CDR3 coding sequence is TGCAGCGTCGCCACAGGGGGTGCGGTTTACACTGAAGCTTTCTTT.